Below are 28 T cell receptor beta chains sequenced from a single sample in a study of blood T cell repertoires in COVID-19 (dated by TCRdb to the early 2020s). The library was obtained by the immunoSEQ multiplex PCR assay. Entries here come from immuneACCESS through TCRdb and include only in-frame sequences with V and J called. Some clones fail to appear in such tables; in the studies checked, an unresolved V gene covers under half of the shortfall, and the cause of the remainder is unknown. The sample table holds about 33,000 clones, of which roughly 90% were seen once. The ten biggest clones cover approximately 2.4% of the sample. The sample comprised peripheral blood. The source is a human donor in a cohort sampled during active COVID-19.

The chain joins TRBV11-2 to TRBJ2-7, with D possibly matching TRBD2 (5 bases). Germline-derived CDR1 and CDR2 are SGHAT and FQNNGV. The CDR3 extends over 14 amino acids. Trimming left V 0 bases short and J 11 bases short, with 17 bases between. CDR3 region: CASSLDPQRGGEYF. The CDR3 DNA reads as TGTGCCAGCAGCTTAGATCCCCAACGGGGTGGGGAGTACTTC.

The CDR3 nucleotides are TGTGCCAGCAGCTGGACTAGCGGGGCAGATACGCAGTATTTT. This gives the protein CASSWTSGADTQYF. The chain uses TRBV7-9 and TRBJ2-3; 12 bases align to TRBD2. The CDR3 is 14 residues long. Germline CDR1 reads SEHNR; CDR2 reads FQNEAQ (reference sequence). J was trimmed by 4 bases and V by 4 bases; bases with no gene match: 0.

The J gene is TRBJ1-6, the V gene TRBV3-1 (or the pseudogene TRBV3-2); a weak D match, TRBD1 (6 bases). The CDR3 covers 17 residues. The germline V gene has CDR1 LGHDT and CDR2 YNNKEL (reference sequence). V was clipped by 0 bases and J by 2 bases, with 11 bases between them. CDR3 bases: TGTGCCAGCAGCCAAGAGGGCAGGGGCACCTATAATTCACCCCTCCACTTT. Amino acid sequence: CASSQEGRGTYNSPLHF.

This clone was seen once. The rearrangement joins TRBV10-3 to TRBJ2-3, with 8 bases fitting TRBD2. Germline CDR1 reads ENHRY; CDR2 reads SYGVKD. With V trimmed by 4 bases and J by 0 bases, 6 bases remained unmatched. This CDR3 has 16 residues. CDR3 nucleotides: TGTGCCATCAGTGGGGCGGGGGGCCTAAGCACAGATACGCAGTATTTT. Translation: CAISGAGGLSTDTQYF.

The table lists this clone with a few counts. The chain employs TRBV19 and TRBJ2-7; no definite D call. The germline V gene encodes CDR1 LNHDA and CDR2 SQIVND (reference sequence). V lost 1 base, J lost 3 bases, and 13 bases lay in between. This CDR3 is built from 15 residues. The CDR3 bases are TGTGCCAGTAGTATAGGAGCTTTAGAGTTCTACGAGCAGTACTTC. This encodes CASSIGALEFYEQYF.

This sequence joins TRBV6-1 and TRBJ2-2, with 8 nucleotides matching TRBD1. With V trimmed by 3 bases and J by 5 bases, 11 bases remained unmatched. The CDR3 is 17 residues long. Germline V gives CDR1 MNHNS, CDR2 SASEGT. For the CDR3, the DNA is TGTGCCAGCAGTGAGGGGGACAGGAGGTTCCGAACCGGGGAGCTGTTTTTT. This translates into CASSEGDRRFRTGELFF.

This chain connects TRBV5-6 to TRBJ2-1; 9 nucleotides agree with TRBD2. Germline values: CDR1 SGHDT, CDR2 YYEEEE. V shed 0 bases, J shed 5 bases, and the junction held 6 bases outside the gene matches. CDR3 size: 16 residues. The CDR3 coding sequence is TGTGCCAGCAGCTTGGAGCGGCGGGGGGGTAACAATGAGCAGTTCTTC. This gives the protein CASSLERRGGNNEQFF.

The chain uses TRBV27 and TRBJ2-3; 9 bases agree with TRBD2. Unmatched junction bases numbered 5, after V lost 6 bases and J lost 1 base. This CDR3 has 15 amino acids. Germline V gene lookup returns CDR1 MNHEY and CDR2 SMNVEV (reference sequence). The CDR3 is CASSLASGGTDTQYF. In nucleotides, the CDR3 is TGTGCCAGCAGCCTGGCTAGCGGGGGCACAGATACGCAGTATTTT.

The chain recombines TRBV7-2 with TRBJ2-1; D is uncertain. Trimming took 1 base from V and 5 from J, leaving 15 bases between them. This CDR3 has 16 residues. CDR1 is SGHTA, CDR2 FQGNSA, per germline. CDR3 DNA: TGTGCCAGCAGCTTAGGGGTTAGCAGAAGAAACAATGAGCAGTTCTTC. It yields the protein CASSLGVSRRNNEQFF.

V usage is TRBV5-6 and J usage is TRBJ1-2, with 8 bases lining up with TRBD1. The V gene end was trimmed by 4 bases and the J gene end by 7 bases; junction bases not matched to a gene: 3. The CDR3 spans 12 residues. CDR1 SGHDT and CDR2 YYEEEE come from the germline V gene. The CDR3 DNA follows: TGTGCCAGCAGCCTACAGGGGGTTGGCTACACCTTC. Protein product: CASSLQGVGYTF.

This chain joins TRBV18 and TRBJ2-7, with 9 bases matching TRBD2. The CDR3 totals 14 residues. Germline V CDR1 and CDR2: KGHSH, LQKENI. With 3 bases clipped from V and 2 bases from J, the junction kept 2 bases outside the gene matches. The chain's CDR3 is CASSPASGAYEQYF. CDR3 DNA sequence: TGTGCCAGCTCACCGGCTAGCGGGGCCTACGAGCAGTACTTC.

The chain links TRBV6-5 to TRBJ1-1; 9 bases are a match to TRBD1. Trimming removed 7 bases from V and 6 bases from J; junction bases left unmatched: 12. The CDR3 length is 15 residues. Germline V gene data show CDR1 as MNHEY and CDR2 as SVGAGI. CDR3 region: CASTKSDRGLAEAFF. The CDR3 bases are TGTGCCAGCACTAAGAGTGACAGGGGGTTGGCTGAAGCTTTCTTT.

V and J are TRBV28 and TRBJ1-6; D call uncertain. Germline V gene data show CDR1 as MDHEN and CDR2 as SYDVKM. Trimming removed 7 bases from V and 4 bases from J, with 8 bases in between. CDR3 length equals 13 residues. This chain's CDR3 is CASTLRYNSPLHF. The CDR3 DNA is TGTGCCAGCACCCTCCGTTATAATTCACCCCTCCACTTT.

The CDR3 DNA sequence: TGTGCCAGCAGCCCCCCTCCAGGGCAGGAGCAGAATGGCTACACCTTC. This gives the protein CASSPPPGQEQNGYTF. The V and J genes are TRBV5-4 and TRBJ1-2; possibly TRBD1 for D (5 bases). From germline, CDR1 is SGHNT and CDR2 YYREEE (reference sequence). The V end was cut by 4 bases, the J end by 6 bases, with 22 bases between. The CDR3 spans 16 residues.

DNA for the CDR3: TGTGCCAGCAGGAGGGACAGGGAGGATGAGCAGTTCTTC. This codes for CASRRDREDEQFF. The V call is TRBV12-3 or TRBV12-4, the J call TRBJ2-1, with 9 bases matching TRBD1. The CDR3 length is 13 residues. Germline trimming cut 6 bases from V and 8 bases from J; bases unmatched to any gene: 5.

This clone occurred once. This chain links TRBV11-3 with TRBJ2-2; 7 bases agree with TRBD1. Trimming removed 5 bases from V and 2 bases from J; junction bases left unmatched: 8. Germline CDR1 SGHNT, CDR2 YENEEA. The CDR3 consists of 16 residues. In nucleotides, the CDR3 is TGTGCCAGCAGCACAAGGGACAGCGGTAACACCGGGGAGCTGTTTTTT. Its translation is CASSTRDSGNTGELFF.

V usage is TRBV28 and J usage is TRBJ2-7; TRBD1 matches 8 bases. The V and J ends lost 5 bases and 7 bases, in that order; junction bases with no gene match: 16. The CDR3 loop spans 16 amino acids. From germline, CDR1 is MDHEN and CDR2 SYDVKM. The CDR3 loop is CASSPLRTGRRGEQYF. In nucleotides, the CDR3 is TGTGCCAGCAGTCCTCTTCGGACAGGGCGGAGGGGAGAGCAGTACTTC. The variable domain in full, with the rest retrieved from reference TRBV28 and TRBJ2-7, is DVKVTQSSRYLVKRTGEKVFLECVQDMDHENMFWYRQDPGLGLRLIYFSYDVKMKEKGDIPEGYSVSREKKERFSLILESASTNQTSMYLCASSPLRTGRRGEQYFGPGTRLTVT.

V and J are TRBV5-6 and TRBJ2-7; D is possibly TRBD1 (6 bases). This CDR3 is built from 15 residues. The V end lost 4 bases, the J end lost 3 bases, and 17 bases lay between the germline ends. Germline CDR1 and CDR2: SGHDT and YYEEEE. The CDR3 spells CASSATDRTSYEQYF. CDR3 coding DNA: TGTGCCAGCAGCGCCACGGACAGAACAAGCTACGAGCAGTACTTC. The whole variable domain, filled in from reference TRBV5-6 and TRBJ2-7, reads DAGVTQSPTHLIKTRGQQVTLRCSPKSGHDTVSWYQQALGQGPQFIFQYYEEEERQRGNFPDRFSGHQFPNYSSELNVNALLLGDSALYLCASSATDRTSYEQYFGPGTRLTVT.

This sequence joins TRBV30 and TRBJ1-4, with D possibly TRBD1 on 6 matching bases. CDR1 is GTSNPN, CDR2 SVGIG, per germline (reference sequence). This CDR3 comprises 16 residues. Trimming removed 2 bases at V and 0 bases at J, with 13 bases between. The CDR3 DNA follows: TGTGCCTGGAGTCACTGGACAGATGCAACTAATGAAAAACTGTTTTTT. Translation gives CAWSHWTDATNEKLFF.

This rearrangement joins TRBV4-1 to TRBJ2-2; D gene uncertain. The CDR3 length is 15 residues. The germline CDR1 and CDR2 sequences are MGHRA and YSYEKL. V was trimmed by 1 base and J by 5 bases, leaving 11 bases between them. The CDR3 protein is CASSQAPHGTGELFF. For the CDR3, the DNA is TGCGCCAGCAGCCAAGCCCCTCACGGGACCGGGGAGCTGTTTTTT.

The chain combines TRBV29-1 with TRBJ2-7; D might be TRBD1 (5 bases). The CDR3 extends over 12 amino acids. V shed 5 bases and J shed 6 bases, with 14 bases lying between them. In germline, CDR1 is SQVTM, CDR2 ANQGSEA. In DNA, the CDR3 is TGCAGCGTTAGTGGCGGTACAGGCGAGCAGTACTTC. As protein: CSVSGGTGEQYF.

The DNA of the CDR3 is TGTGCCAGCAGCGGGACAGGGGGCTTTGGAAACACCATATATTTT. It encodes CASSGTGGFGNTIYF. This chain joins TRBV5-6 and TRBJ1-3, with 12 bases that match TRBD1. The trim removed 4 bases at V and 3 bases at J, leaving 2 bases unmatched. Germline V gives CDR1 SGHDT, CDR2 YYEEEE. The CDR3 is 15 residues long.

Only a few counts were recorded for this clone. V and J are TRBV19 and TRBJ2-7; 8 positions match TRBD1. The CDR3 is 15 residues long. The germline V gene encodes CDR1 LNHDA and CDR2 SQIVND (reference sequence). V was pared by 3 bases and J by 2 bases, with 6 bases of the junction left unmatched. As DNA, the CDR3 is TGTGCCAGTAGTATGACCGGACAGGGACCCTACGAGCAGTACTTC. It is translated as CASSMTGQGPYEQYF.

The V call is TRBV3-1 (or the pseudogene TRBV3-2), the J call TRBJ1-1; possible D gene TRBD1, 5 bases. V dropped 3 bases and J dropped 9 bases, with 8 bases sitting between them. Germline CDR1 reads LGHDT; CDR2 reads YNNKEL (reference sequence). The CDR3 loop spans 11 amino acids. The CDR3 reads CASSQGGKAFF. The CDR3 nucleotides are TGTGCCAGCAGCCAGGGGGGAAAAGCTTTCTTT.

V is TRBV10-2 and J is TRBJ2-5, with a possible D match to TRBD2 (7 bases). The CDR3 sequence is 16 residues long. V dropped 0 bases and J dropped 7 bases, with 18 bases sitting between them. Germline assignment: CDR1 WSHSY and CDR2 SAAADI. CDR3 loop: CASSESGARTRRTQYF. The CDR3, as DNA: TGCGCCAGCAGTGAGTCGGGGGCTCGGACTAGGCGGACCCAGTACTTC.

The rearrangement uses TRBV7-8 and TRBJ1-2; no clear D gene. V was pared by 5 bases and J by 6 bases, with 7 bases between. The germline gives CDR1 SGHVS, CDR2 FQNEAQ. The length of the CDR3 is 11 residues. The CDR3 loop reads CASSPGDGYTF. As DNA, the CDR3 is TGTGCCAGCAGCCCCGGGGATGGCTACACCTTC.

This chain uses TRBV5-1 with TRBJ2-7; D uncertain. Between the trimmed V and J ends, which lost 0 bases and 0 bases, there was a span of 7 bases. This CDR3 region has 14 residues. Per the germline V gene, CDR1 is SGHRS and CDR2 is YFSETQ. CDR3 nucleotides: TGCGCCAGCAGCTTGGGAACAGACTCCTACGAGCAGTACTTC. Protein: CASSLGTDSYEQYF.

CDR3 nucleotides: TGCGCCAGCAGCTTGGGACAGGGCGGGGGCTACACCTTC. Translating gives CASSLGQGGGYTF. This chain connects TRBV5-1 to TRBJ1-2; 7 bases are a match to TRBD1. The length of the CDR3 is 13 residues. Trimming cost V 0 bases and J 8 bases; bases outside gene matches: 4. Germline lookup yields CDR1 SGHRS and CDR2 YFSETQ. Looking up the rest from reference TRBV5-1 and TRBJ1-2 gives the full variable domain: KAGVTQTPRYLIKTRGQQVTLSCSPISGHRSVSWYQQTPGQGLQFLFEYFSETQRNKGNFPGRFSGRQFSNSRSEMNVSTLELGDSALYLCASSLGQGGGYTFGSGTRLTVV.